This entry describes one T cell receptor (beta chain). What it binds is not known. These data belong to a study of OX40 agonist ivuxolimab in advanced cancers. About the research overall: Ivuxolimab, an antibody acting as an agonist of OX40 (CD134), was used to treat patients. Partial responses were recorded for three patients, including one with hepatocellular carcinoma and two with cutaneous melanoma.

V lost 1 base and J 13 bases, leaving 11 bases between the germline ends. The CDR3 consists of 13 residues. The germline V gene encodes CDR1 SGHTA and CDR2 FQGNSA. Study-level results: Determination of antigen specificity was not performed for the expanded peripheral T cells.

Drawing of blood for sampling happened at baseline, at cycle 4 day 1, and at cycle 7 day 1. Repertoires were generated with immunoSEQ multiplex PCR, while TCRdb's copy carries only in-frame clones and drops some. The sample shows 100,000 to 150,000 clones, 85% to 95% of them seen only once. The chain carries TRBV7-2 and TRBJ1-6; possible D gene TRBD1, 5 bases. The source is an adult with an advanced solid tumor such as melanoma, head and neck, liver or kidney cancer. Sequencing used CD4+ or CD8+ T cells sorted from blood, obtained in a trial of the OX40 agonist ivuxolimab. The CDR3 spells CASSLESAGPLHF. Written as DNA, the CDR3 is TGTGCCAGCAGCTTAGAGAGCGCAGGGCCCCTCCACTTT.